Shown below are 19 T cell receptor beta chains from a single sample sequenced in a study of T-cell memory formation after mild COVID-19. TCRdb re-analysed the 5' RACE reads in MiXCR, keeping a single row per CDR3 protein. The data show approximately 210,000 distinct CDR3 sequences, around 30% seen once. The sequenced material came from PBMCs or a T cell subset sorted from them (not recorded which). The source of these receptors is an adult woman who had mild COVID-19 (a few samples of this study predate the infection). Cell type and time point are not known.

Points on this clonotype: At one of its ends the junction is not consistent with the germline gene, which may arise from a read error. The chain joins TRBV12-3 or TRBV12-4 to TRBJ1-2; 10 bases match TRBD1. The CDR3 consists of 15 residues. CDR3 protein: CTSSPWDRGKGGYTF. In DNA form, the CDR3 reads TGTACCAGCAGTCCCTGGGACAGGGGAAAAGGTGGCTACACCTTC.

This clonotype appeared a few times. This chain connects TRBV20-1 to TRBJ2-3, with D maybe TRBD1 (5 bases). The V gene's germline CDR1 is DFQATT and CDR2 SNEGSKA (reference sequence). CDR3 length: 15 amino acids. V was clipped by 0 bases and J by 3 bases, with 13 bases between them. The CDR3 DNA follows: TGCAGTGCTAGAGATCTTCAGGGATGGACAGATACGCAGTATTTT. It codes for CSARDLQGWTDTQYF.

V is TRBV6-1 and J is TRBJ1-2; D call uncertain. V lost 4 bases and J 4 bases, leaving 13 bases between the germline ends. CDR3 length equals 14 residues. Germline V gives CDR1 MNHNS, CDR2 SASEGT. The CDR3 reads CASSVAGPGYGYTF. The CDR3 DNA reads as TGTGCCAGCAGTGTGGCAGGCCCGGGCTATGGCTACACCTTC.

V gene TRBV3-1 combines with J gene TRBJ2-3, with unresolved D. Germline loops: CDR1 LGHDT, CDR2 YNNKEL (reference sequence). Trimming left V 3 bases short and J 10 bases short, with 17 bases between. The CDR3 runs 14 residues. The CDR3 region has the DNA TGTGCCAGCAGCCAGGACCTCCTTTTCGGGCCGCAGTATTTT. Its protein product is CASSQDLLFGPQYF.

The chain carries TRBV12-3 or TRBV12-4 and TRBJ2-4, with TRBD2 matching 11 bases. The CDR3 has 22 residues. J gave up 0 bases and V 3 bases, and 19 bases lay outside the gene matches. For the CDR3, the DNA is TGTGCCAGCAGTTTTAGGATTAGTAGCGGGAGGGCGAGGGGACTAGCCAAAAACATTCAGTACTTC. Its protein product is CASSFRISSGRARGLAKNIQYF.

This clonotype came up a few times. The chain couples TRBV7-3 to TRBJ2-1; tentatively, D is TRBD2 (6 bases). Germline CDR1 and CDR2: SGHTA and FQGTGA. The CDR3 has 13 residues. V was cut by 3 bases and J by 9 bases, with 12 bases left in between. The DNA for the CDR3 is TGTGCCAGCAGCTTGACGCCGGGACTTGAGCAGTTCTTC. Its protein product is CASSLTPGLEQFF.

A few counts support this clonotype. V and J are TRBV14 and TRBJ2-7; the D gene is possibly TRBD1 (6 bases). The CDR3 sequence is 15 residues long. Trimming cost V 4 bases and J 0 bases, with 13 bases left between them. The germline gives CDR1 SGHDN, CDR2 FVKESK. For the CDR3, the DNA is TGTGCCAGCAGCCGAATCCGGACAGACTCCTACGAGCAGTACTTC. Encoded protein: CASSRIRTDSYEQYF.

V is TRBV3-1 and J is TRBJ2-7; D remains unclear. Looked up from germline, CDR1 is LGHDT and CDR2 is YNNKEL (reference sequence). The V and J ends lost 4 bases and 2 bases respectively, with 12 bases between them. The CDR3 extends over 14 amino acids. The CDR3 bases are TGTGCCAGCAGCCGTAAGGAACCCGCCTACGAGCAGTACTTC. Protein product: CASSRKEPAYEQYF.

The chain links TRBV6-1 to TRBJ2-3; no reliable D call. This CDR3 comprises 13 residues. Trimming left V 7 bases short and J 5 bases short, with 13 bases between. CDR1 MNHNS and CDR2 SASEGT come from the germline V gene. The CDR3 DNA reads as TGTGCCAGCAAACGGGTTTTGGAAGATACGCAGTATTTT. Protein product: CASKRVLEDTQYF.

This clonotype was observed a few times. The chain recombines TRBV23-1 with TRBJ2-1; 13 bases align to TRBD2. TRBV23-1 is known as an ORF, though its function is uncertain. CDR3 length: 16 residues. V shed 2 bases, J shed 15 bases, and the junction held 13 bases outside the gene matches. The CDR3 loop is CASSQPFFRLAGGLFF. As DNA, the CDR3 is TGCGCCAGCAGTCAACCGTTCTTTCGACTAGCGGGGGGTTTGTTCTTC.

V gene TRBV12-3 or TRBV12-4 combines with J gene TRBJ1-2, with TRBD1 as a possible D gene (5 bases). V lost 7 bases and J lost 1, with 10 bases in between. The CDR3 spans 13 residues. The CDR3 loop reads CASTPGGNYGYTF. The CDR3 DNA reads TGTGCCAGCACCCCCGGGGGTAACTATGGCTACACCTTC.

This clonotype has a handful of counts. The chain recombines TRBV3-1 with TRBJ2-5; weak D call: TRBD2 (6 bases). With 4 bases removed from V and 2 bases from J, the gap between germline ends came to 14 bases. The CDR3 loop spans 15 amino acids. CDR1 LGHDT and CDR2 YNNKEL come from the germline V gene (reference sequence). The CDR3 coding sequence is TGTGCCAGCAGCCTCAGAGGGGACTTTCAAGAGACCCAGTACTTC. It yields the protein CASSLRGDFQETQYF.

This clonotype has only a few counts. The rearrangement uses TRBV28 and TRBJ2-3, with 8 bases matching TRBD2. Germline V gene sequence: CDR1 MDHEN, CDR2 SYDVKM. Trimming removed 6 bases from V and 4 bases from J; junction bases left unmatched: 9. The length of the CDR3 is 15 residues. The CDR3 reads CASSKSGSSSDTQYF. CDR3 nucleotides: TGTGCCAGCAGCAAGAGCGGGAGCAGCTCAGATACGCAGTATTTT.

This clonotype was detected a few times. The chain recombines TRBV28 with TRBJ2-7; 8 positions agree with TRBD1. CDR3 size: 17 residues. With V trimmed by 3 bases and J by 3 bases, 13 bases remained unmatched. The germline V gene has CDR1 MDHEN and CDR2 SYDVKM. This chain's CDR3 is CASSLSPVGQGRYEQYF. In DNA form, the CDR3 reads TGTGCCAGCAGTTTGTCCCCGGTCGGACAGGGCCGCTACGAGCAGTACTTC.

J is TRBJ2-1 and V is TRBV18, with 8 bases fitting TRBD2. The CDR3 length is 14 residues. The germline V gene encodes CDR1 KGHSH and CDR2 LQKENI. V was clipped by 2 bases and J by 7 bases; unmatched bases: 4. The CDR3 sequence is CASSPNGGANEQFF. CDR3 nucleotides: TGTGCCAGCTCACCAAACGGGGGGGCAAATGAGCAGTTCTTC.

The genes are TRBV14 and TRBJ2-2; weak D call: TRBD1 (6 bases). Trimming stripped 3 bases from V and 6 bases from J, with 17 bases between. Germline V gene sequence: CDR1 SGHDN, CDR2 FVKESK. The CDR3 loop spans 16 amino acids. This chain's CDR3 is CASSHKSGQIAGELFF. The CDR3 DNA reads as TGTGCCAGCAGCCACAAGTCAGGACAGATAGCCGGGGAGCTGTTTTTT.

The chain employs TRBV7-8 and TRBJ2-3; possibly TRBD1 for D (6 bases). Trimming removed 6 bases from V and 4 bases from J, with 14 bases in between. The CDR3 runs 14 residues. Germline CDR1 SGHVS, CDR2 FQNEAQ. The CDR3 nucleotides are TGTGCCAGCAGTCGAGGAGAGGGGGCAGATACGCAGTATTTT. As protein: CASSRGEGADTQYF.

There are a few counts of this clonotype. The V call is TRBV6-2 or TRBV6-3, the J call TRBJ2-1; 8 bases are a match to TRBD1. The junction had 15 bases not matched to a gene; V was cut back by 4 bases and J by 4 bases. In germline, CDR1 is MNHEY, CDR2 SVGEGT. This CDR3 contains 18 residues. The DNA for the CDR3 is TGTGCCAGCAGTTCCACTTCCGCAGACAGGGGCCATTACAATGAGCAGTTCTTC. Protein product: CASSSTSADRGHYNEQFF.

J is TRBJ2-3 and V is TRBV2; D may be TRBD2 (5 bases). In germline, CDR1 is SNHLY, CDR2 FYNNEI. The CDR3 runs to 12 residues. V gave up 7 bases and J gave up 6 bases, with 11 bases separating them. The CDR3 loop is CASMDWADTQYF. The CDR3 DNA follows: TGTGCCAGCATGGACTGGGCGGATACGCAGTATTTT.